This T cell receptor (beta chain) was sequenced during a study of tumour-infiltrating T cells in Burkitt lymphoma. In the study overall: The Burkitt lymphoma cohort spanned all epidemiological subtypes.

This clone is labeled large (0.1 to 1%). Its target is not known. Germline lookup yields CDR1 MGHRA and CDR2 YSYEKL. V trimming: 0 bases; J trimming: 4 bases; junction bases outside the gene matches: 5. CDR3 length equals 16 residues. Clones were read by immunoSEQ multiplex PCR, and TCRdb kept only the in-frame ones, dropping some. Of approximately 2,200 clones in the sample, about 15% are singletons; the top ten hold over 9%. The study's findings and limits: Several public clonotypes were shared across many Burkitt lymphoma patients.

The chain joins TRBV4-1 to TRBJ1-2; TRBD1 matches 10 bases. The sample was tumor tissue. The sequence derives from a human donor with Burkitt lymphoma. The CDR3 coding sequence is TGCGCCAGCAGCCAAGAGATCCGGGACAGGGGCTATGGCTACACCTTC. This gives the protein CASSQEIRDRGYGYTF.